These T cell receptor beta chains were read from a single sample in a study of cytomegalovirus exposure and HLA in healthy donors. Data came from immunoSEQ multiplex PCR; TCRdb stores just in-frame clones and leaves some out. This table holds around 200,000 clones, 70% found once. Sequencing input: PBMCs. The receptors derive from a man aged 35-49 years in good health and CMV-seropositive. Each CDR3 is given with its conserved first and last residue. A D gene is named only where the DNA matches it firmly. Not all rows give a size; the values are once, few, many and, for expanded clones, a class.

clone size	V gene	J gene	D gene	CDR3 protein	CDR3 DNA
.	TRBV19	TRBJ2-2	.	CASRAALWTGELFF	TGTGCCAGTAGGGCCGCCCTGTGGACCGGGGAGCTGTTTTTT
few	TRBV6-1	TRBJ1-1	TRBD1	CASSLHRGDTEAFF	TGTGCCAGCAGTCTACACAGGGGGGACACTGAAGCTTTCTTT
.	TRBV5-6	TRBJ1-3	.	CASSSRPGRGGNTIYF	TGTGCCAGCAGTTCCCGGCCAGGGCGCGGAGGAAACACCATATATTTT
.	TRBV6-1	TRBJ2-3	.	CASTQGGLDTQYF	TGTGCCAGCACCCAGGGGGGTTTGGATACGCAGTATTTT
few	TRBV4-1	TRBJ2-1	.	CASSPYQGKSSYNEQFF	TGCGCCAGCAGCCCTTACCAGGGGAAGAGCTCCTACAATGAGCAGTTCTTC
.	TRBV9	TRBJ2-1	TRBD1	CASSGSGTATNEQFF	TGTGCCAGCAGCGGGTCCGGGACAGCTACCAATGAGCAGTTCTTC
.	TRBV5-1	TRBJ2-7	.	CASSKGDKSSYEQYF	TGCGCCAGCAGTAAAGGGGACAAGAGCTCCTACGAGCAGTACTTC
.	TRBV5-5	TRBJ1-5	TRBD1	CASSWGQGNQPQHF	TGTGCCAGCAGCTGGGGACAGGGCAATCAGCCCCAGCATTTT
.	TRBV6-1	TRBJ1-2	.	CASSEALRGYGYTF	TGTGCCAGCAGTGAAGCGCTTCGGGGCTATGGCTACACCTTC
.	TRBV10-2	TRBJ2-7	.	CASSVSGHSYEQYF	TGCGCCAGCAGTGTTTCAGGTCACTCCTACGAGCAGTACTTC
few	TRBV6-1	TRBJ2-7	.	CASSEGLAVPAYEQYF	TGTGCCAGCAGTGAAGGTTTGGCAGTGCCAGCCTACGAGCAGTACTTC
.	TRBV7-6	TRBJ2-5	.	CASSLARRETQYF	TGTGCCAGCAGCTTAGCCAGGAGGGAGACCCAGTACTTC
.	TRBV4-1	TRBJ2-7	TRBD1	CASSQGARGLYEQYF	TGCGCCAGCAGCCAAGGGGCCAGGGGGCTTTACGAGCAGTACTTC
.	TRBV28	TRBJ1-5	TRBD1	CASINAGQGAYQPQHF	TGTGCCAGCATCAACGCGGGACAGGGGGCTTATCAGCCCCAGCATTTT
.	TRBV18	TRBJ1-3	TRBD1	CASSPNRGSGNTIYF	TGTGCCAGCTCACCAAACAGGGGCTCTGGAAACACCATATATTTT
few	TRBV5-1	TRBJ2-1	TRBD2	CASSLDLAGAAQFF	TGCGCCAGCAGCTTGGATCTAGCGGGGGCGGCGCAGTTCTTC
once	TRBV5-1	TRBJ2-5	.	CASRELQETQYF	TGCGCCAGCCGGGAACTCCAAGAGACCCAGTACTTC
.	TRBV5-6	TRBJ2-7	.	CASSRLDLYEQYF	TGTGCCAGCAGCCGTTTGGACTTGTACGAGCAGTACTTC
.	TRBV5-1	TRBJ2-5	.	CASSLTLAGGETQYF	TGCGCCAGCAGCCTTACCCTGGCCGGAGGAGAGACCCAGTACTTC
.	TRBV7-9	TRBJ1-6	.	CASSRPGDNSPLHF	TGTGCCAGCAGCCGCCCAGGGGATAATTCACCCCTCCACTTT
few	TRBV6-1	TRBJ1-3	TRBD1	CASSPGTDLNTIYF	TGTGCCAGCAGCCCCGGGACAGACCTGAACACCATATATTTT
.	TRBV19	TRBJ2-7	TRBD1	CASSIVGQGDYEQYF	TGTGCCAGTAGTATTGTTGGACAGGGGGACTACGAGCAGTACTTC
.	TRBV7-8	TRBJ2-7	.	CASSKNQALSSYEQYF	TGTGCCAGCAGCAAGAACCAAGCGTTGAGCTCCTACGAGCAGTACTTC
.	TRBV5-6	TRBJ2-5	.	CASRTLAPGETQYF	TGTGCCAGCAGGACACTAGCTCCGGGGGAGACCCAGTACTTC
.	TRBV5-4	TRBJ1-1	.	CASSSVPRNTEAFF	TGTGCCAGCAGCTCCGTCCCGAGGAACACTGAAGCTTTCTTT
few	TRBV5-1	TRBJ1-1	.	CASSLGLLNTEAFF	TGCGCCAGCAGCTTGGGTCTACTGAACACTGAAGCTTTCTTT
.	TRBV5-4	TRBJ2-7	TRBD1	CASSRGGPYSYEQYF	TGTGCCAGCAGCCGAGGGGGCCCCTACTCCTACGAGCAGTACTTC
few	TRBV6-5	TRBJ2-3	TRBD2	CASETSGGSDTQYF	TGTGCCAGCGAGACTAGCGGGGGGTCAGATACGCAGTATTTT
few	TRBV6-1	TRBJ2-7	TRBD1	CASSPDRGQDEQYF	TGTGCCAGCAGTCCGGACAGGGGGCAGGACGAGCAGTACTTC
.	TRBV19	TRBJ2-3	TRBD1	CASSIGTGGSLDTQYF	TGTGCCAGTAGTATTGGAACAGGGGGAAGCTTAGATACGCAGTATTTT
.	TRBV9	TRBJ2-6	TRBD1	CASSESGRGDRAIAGANVLTF	TGTGCCAGCAGTGAGAGCGGAAGGGGGGACAGGGCAATAGCTGGGGCCAACGTCCTGACTTTC
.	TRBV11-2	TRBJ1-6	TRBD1	CASSTLDRGNSLLHF	TGTGCCAGCAGCACCCTAGACAGGGGGAATTCACTCCTCCACTTT
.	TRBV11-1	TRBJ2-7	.	CASSGGWGEQYF	TGTGCCAGCAGCGGAGGCTGGGGCGAGCAGTACTTC
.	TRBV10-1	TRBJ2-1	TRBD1	CASSGDRWNNEQFF	TGCGCCAGCAGTGGGGACAGGTGGAACAATGAGCAGTTCTTC
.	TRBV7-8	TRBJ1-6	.	CASSLAQGKSPLHF	TGTGCCAGCAGCCTTGCCCAGGGGAAATCACCCCTCCACTTT
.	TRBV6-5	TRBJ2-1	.	CASSYGRVSSYNEQFF	TGTGCCAGCAGTTACGGGAGAGTGAGCTCCTACAATGAGCAGTTCTTC
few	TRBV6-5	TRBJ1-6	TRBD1	CASQRGTGRSPLHF	TGTGCCAGTCAACGTGGGACAGGTCGCTCACCCCTCCACTTT
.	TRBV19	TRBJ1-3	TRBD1	CASTHRGQGDSGNTIYF	TGTGCCAGTACCCACCGAGGACAGGGTGACTCTGGAAACACCATATATTTT
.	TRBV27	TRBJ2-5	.	CAKERYQETQYF	TGTGCCAAAGAGAGGTACCAAGAGACCCAGTACTTC
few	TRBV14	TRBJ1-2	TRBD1	CASSQAGTGSVYTF	TGTGCCAGCAGCCAGGCCGGGACAGGGTCCGTCTACACCTTC
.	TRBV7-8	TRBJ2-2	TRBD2	CASSLARLAGGPGTGELFF	TGTGCCAGCAGCTTAGCAAGACTAGCGGGGGGGCCTGGAACCGGGGAGCTGTTTTTT
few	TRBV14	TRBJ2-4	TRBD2	CASSQPGLAGSVQYF	TGTGCCAGCAGCCAACCGGGACTAGCGGGAAGTGTTCAGTACTTC
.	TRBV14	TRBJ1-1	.	CASSMITGSGTEAFF	TGTGCCAGCAGCATGATCACAGGGTCCGGTACTGAAGCTTTCTTT
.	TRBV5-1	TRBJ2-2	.	CASSFTDNTGELFF	TGCGCCAGCAGCTTTACAGACAACACCGGGGAGCTGTTTTTT
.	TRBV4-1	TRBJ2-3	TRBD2	CASSQERGTSGGSTDTQYF	TGCGCCAGCAGCCAAGAAAGAGGGACTAGCGGGGGGAGCACAGATACGCAGTATTTT
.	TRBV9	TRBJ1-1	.	CASSVAVGTEAFF	TGTGCCAGCAGCGTCGCGGTGGGCACTGAAGCTTTCTTT
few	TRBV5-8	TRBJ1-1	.	CASSLIGVAEAFF	TGTGCCAGCAGCTTGATCGGGGTGGCTGAAGCTTTCTTT